This TCR beta chain was identified during a study of cytomegalovirus exposure and HLA in healthy donors. This CDR3 has 15 amino acids. In germline, CDR1 is MNHNS, CDR2 SASEGT. Trimming shortened V by 3 bases and J by 1 base, and 12 bases separated the two germline ends. Regarding this clone: Its target is unknown.

Primers for the PCR totalled 60 Vbeta and 13 Jbeta. Libraries were prepared by immunoSEQ multiplex PCR; TCRdb keeps only in-frame clonotypes and omits some of them. The data show under 300,000 clones, roughly four fifths seen once. General observations from the study: TCR beta V segments were, for the most part, productive about 90% or about 30% of the time in an earlier analysis. The number of N-insertions in an Asian-associated ancestry cluster was reportedly below the roughly 670-donor mean in a later analysis.

Sequencing was carried out using PBMCs. The receptor's source is a woman aged 55 to 70 in good health and CMV-seropositive. The genes are TRBV6-1 and TRBJ1-1; no clear D. For the CDR3, the DNA is TGTGCCAGCAGTGAGAGGTTGGGAGGGAACACTGAAGCTTTCTTT. Protein sequence: CASSERLGGNTEAFF.